This entry lists 29 T cell receptor beta chains sequenced from one sample in a study of CDR3 diversity in severe acne. TCRdb used MiXCR to reprocess the PCR reads, holding one entry per CDR3 protein. This sample has 85,000 to 120,000 distinct CDR3 sequences, with approximately 47% found just once. What was sequenced was blood. These TCRs come from a male donor with acne.

The genes are TRBV20-1 and TRBJ1-4; D is perhaps TRBD1 (6 bases). The ends were cut back, 4 bases at V and 6 bases at J, with 12 bases in the middle. CDR1 is DFQATT and CDR2 is SNEGSKA in the germline V gene (reference sequence). The CDR3 is made up of 13 amino acids. CDR3 sequence: CSAIWGGDEKLFF. CDR3 in DNA: TGCAGTGCTATTTGGGGGGGCGATGAAAAACTGTTTTTT.

The table lists this clonotype with many counts. J is TRBJ1-1 and V is TRBV5-1; D gene ambiguous. CDR1 is SGHRS, CDR2 YFSETQ, per germline. The CDR3 extends over 12 amino acids. V shed 2 bases and J shed 5 bases, with 7 bases lying between them. The CDR3 bases are TGCGCCAGCAGCTTCTTAGGTACTGAAGCTTTCTTT. This sequence encodes CASSFLGTEAFF. The full variable domain, its missing parts supplied by reference TRBV5-1 and TRBJ1-1, is KAGVTQTPRYLIKTRGQQVTLSCSPISGHRSVSWYQQTPGQGLQFLFEYFSETQRNKGNFPGRFSGRQFSNSRSEMNVSTLELGDSALYLCASSFLGTEAFFGQGTRLTVV.

Ten or more counts support this clonotype. The CDR3 is CSASRQGAEPQHF. In DNA form, the CDR3 reads TGCAGTGCTAGTCGACAGGGGGCTGAGCCCCAGCATTTT. The chain is built from TRBV20-1 and TRBJ1-5, with 10 bases matching TRBD1. V shed 3 bases, J shed 8 bases, and the junction held 4 bases outside the gene matches. Per germline, CDR1 DFQATT and CDR2 SNEGSKA (reference sequence). CDR3 size: 13 residues.

About this clonotype itself: No conserved phenylalanine or tryptophan ends this CDR3, so it is likely a read error. The gene calls are TRBV6-1 and TRBJ2-2; 9 bases map to TRBD2. The V gene's germline CDR1 is MNHNS and CDR2 SASEGT. The length of the CDR3 is 15 residues. V was pared by 11 bases and J by 5 bases, with 12 bases of the junction left unmatched. The CDR3 reads CASTHKAGGTGELFS. The CDR3 DNA is TGTGCCTCTACCCATAAAGCGGGAGGAACCGGGGAGCTGTTTTCT.

Many counts were recorded for this clonotype. The chain has TRBV4-3 and TRBJ2-1; tentatively, D is TRBD2 (5 bases). The CDR3 is 16 residues long. The V end lost 1 base, the J end lost 3 bases, and 13 bases lay between the germline ends. CDR1 and CDR2 (germline): LGHNA, YSLEER. The CDR3 DNA is TGCGCCAGCAGCCAAGCCCCTAGCACGGTCTACAATGAGCAGTTCTTC. Translating gives CASSQAPSTVYNEQFF.

The CDR3 DNA reads as TGTGCCACCAGCGGGACAGGGGCTGGCTCTGAGCAGTTCTTC. Translated, it gives CATSGTGAGSEQFF. The V gene is TRBV24-1, the J gene TRBJ2-1; 10 nucleotides line up with TRBD1. V dropped 7 bases and J dropped 9; count of bases not matched to a gene: 8. This CDR3 spans 14 amino acids. The germline V gene encodes CDR1 KGHDR and CDR2 SFDVKD.

The chain couples TRBV20-1 to TRBJ2-7; 11 positions match TRBD2. This CDR3 is 13 amino acids long. Trimming cost V 6 bases and J 4 bases; bases outside gene matches: 5. CDR1 is DFQATT, CDR2 SNEGSKA, per germline (reference sequence). The CDR3 region has the DNA TGCAGTGCAAGACTAGCGGGATGGTACGAGCAGTACTTC. Encoded protein: CSARLAGWYEQYF.

CDR3: CSVEGRSNRTTYNEQFF. The CDR3, as DNA: TGCAGCGTTGAAGGAAGATCCAATAGAACTACCTACAATGAGCAGTTCTTC. The chain couples TRBV29-1 to TRBJ2-1; D gene ambiguous. V lost 1 base and J 2 bases, leaving 18 bases between the germline ends. CDR3 length equals 17 residues. Germline CDR1 is SQVTM and CDR2 is ANQGSEA.

This clonotype appeared many times. V gene TRBV29-1 combines with J gene TRBJ1-2; D is unresolved. CDR1 SQVTM and CDR2 ANQGSEA come from the germline V gene. V lost 6 bases and J 8 bases, leaving 10 bases between the germline ends. This CDR3 is 10 amino acids long. This chain's CDR3 is CSVETGGYTF. The CDR3, as DNA: TGCAGCGTAGAGACTGGGGGCTACACCTTC.

This chain connects TRBV24-1 to TRBJ2-7; 9 bases line up with TRBD1. V was pared by 0 bases and J by 2 bases, with 10 bases of the junction left unmatched. Germline V gene data show CDR1 as KGHDR and CDR2 as SFDVKD. The CDR3 spans 18 residues. This CDR3 is CATSDLPRRGQGTYEQYF. Here the CDR3 DNA reads TGTGCCACCAGTGATTTGCCCCGGCGCGGACAGGGGACCTACGAGCAGTACTTC.

The rearrangement uses TRBV29-1 and TRBJ1-2; D is unresolved. The V and J ends lost 4 bases and 5 bases respectively, with 8 bases between them. Germline V gene data show CDR1 as SQVTM and CDR2 as ANQGSEA. The CDR3 runs to 11 residues. CDR3 sequence: CSVGSEYGYTF. Written as DNA, the CDR3 is TGCAGCGTTGGGTCAGAGTATGGCTACACCTTC.

The chain is built from TRBV25-1 and TRBJ2-2, with 9 bases identical to TRBD1. Trimming at V came to 3 bases and at J to 7 bases, leaving 9 bases not matched to a gene. There are 16 residues in the CDR3. Germline V gene lookup returns CDR1 MGHDK and CDR2 SYGVNS. The CDR3 loop reads CASSDPWTGASGELFF. In nucleotides, the CDR3 is TGTGCCAGCAGTGACCCCTGGACAGGGGCGAGCGGGGAGCTGTTTTTT.

A word on this clonotype: It may be a read error: a sequence one base away is much more abundant. The chain couples TRBV2 to TRBJ2-5; TRBD1 matches at 9 bases. Looked up from germline, CDR1 is SNHLY and CDR2 is FYNNEI. The CDR3 is 15 residues long. CDR3 DNA: TGTGCCAGCAGTGGGACAGGGGTCATCCAAGAGACCCAGTGCTTC. Amino acids: CASSGTGVIQETQCF.

This clonotype was observed many times. This chain connects TRBV20-1 to TRBJ2-1, with 9 nucleotides matching TRBD1. Germline assignment: CDR1 DFQATT and CDR2 SNEGSKA (reference sequence). The CDR3 runs to 16 residues. V lost 4 bases, J lost 1 base, and 8 bases stayed unmatched. The CDR3: CSATSEQGASYNEQFF. The CDR3 nucleotides read TGCAGTGCTACATCCGAACAGGGGGCGTCCTACAATGAGCAGTTCTTC.

With regard to this clonotype: Because the CDR3 is missing its conserved closing phenylalanine or tryptophan, this is likely a read error. The limits of the CDR3 on the DNA are not certain, so only TCRdb's listed CDR3 is given. The CDR3: CASSRGGGLEAFL. V usage is TRBV19 and J usage is TRBJ1-1; the D call of TRBD1 is as the table states it, not checked on the DNA. Germline V gene sequence: CDR1 LNHDA, CDR2 SQIVND (reference sequence). The CDR3 numbers 13 amino acids, ends counted.

As concerns this clonotype: Sequence at one end of the junction differs from germline and may be a read error. V gene TRBV5-6 combines with J gene TRBJ2-5, with D uncertain. Germline-derived CDR1 and CDR2 are SGHDT and YYEEEE. This CDR3 has 16 amino acids. CDR3 sequence: CASSLFLDRNQEAQYF. The CDR3 nucleotides read TGTGCCAGCAGCTTGTTTCTAGACCGGAACCAAGAGGCCCAGTACTTC.

This clonotype was detected many times. One end of the junction varies from germline; a read error may be responsible. V is TRBV7-9 and J is TRBJ2-7; 9 positions agree with TRBD1. CDR3 length: 13 residues. The V gene's germline CDR1 is SEHNR and CDR2 FQNEAQ (reference sequence). The CDR3, as DNA: TGTGCCAGCACCCGGACAGGGGCCCTTGAGCTGTACTTC. It is translated as CASTRTGALELYF.

J is TRBJ2-6 and V is TRBV13; D might be TRBD1 or TRBD2, each matching 5 bases. Trimming pared 5 bases from V and 0 bases from J, leaving 8 bases between. In germline, CDR1 is PRHDT, CDR2 FYEKMQ (reference sequence). The CDR3 has 15 residues. The CDR3 region is CASSEGSSGANVLTF. DNA for the CDR3: TGTGCCAGCAGCGAGGGGAGCTCTGGGGCCAACGTCCTGACTTTC. The full variable domain, its missing parts supplied by reference TRBV13 and TRBJ2-6, is AAGVIQSPRHLIKEKRETATLKCYPIPRHDTVYWYQQGPGQDPQFLISFYEKMQSDKGSIPDRFSAQQFSDYHSELNMSSLELGDSALYFCASSEGSSGANVLTFGAGSRLTVL.

This clonotype occurred many times. The chain couples TRBV20-1 to TRBJ2-2, with 8 positions matching TRBD2. Losses at the gene ends were 6 bases for V and 2 bases for J; bases not matched to a gene: 11. Germline V gene lookup returns CDR1 DFQATT and CDR2 SNEGSKA (reference sequence). This CDR3 comprises 16 residues. CDR3 amino acids: CSAQKSGSLNTGELFF. The CDR3 DNA sequence: TGCAGTGCCCAAAAAAGCGGGAGTTTAAACACCGGGGAGCTGTTTTTT.

This clonotype occurred once. The chain has TRBV9 and TRBJ2-2, with D possibly matching TRBD1 (5 bases). V was clipped by 0 bases and J by 8 bases, with 5 bases between them. This CDR3 contains 12 residues. CDR1 is SGDLS, CDR2 YYNGEE, per germline. The CDR3 is CASSVGTGELFF. Written as DNA, the CDR3 is TGTGCCAGCAGCGTAGGGACAGGGGAGCTGTTTTTT.

The gene calls are TRBV6-6 and TRBJ2-5, with TRBD1 matching over 11 bases. The CDR3 is 18 amino acids. Germline-derived CDR1 and CDR2 are MNHNY and SVGAGI (reference sequence). After removal of 6 bases from V and 1 base from J, the junction contained 13 bases not matched to a gene. The CDR3 DNA is TGTGCCAGCAGCGGGGGGACAGGGGGTTTCGTGGGCCAAGAGACCCAGTACTTC. Its protein is CASSGGTGGFVGQETQYF.

This clonotype turned up a few times. The junction departs from germline at one end; a sequencing error may be responsible. This sequence joins TRBV6-5 and TRBJ2-7; D is ambiguous. In germline, CDR1 is MNHEY, CDR2 SVGAGI. The CDR3 has 12 residues. The CDR3 nucleotides read TGTGCCATCAGTTTGACAAACTACGAGCAGTACTTC. Its translation: CAISLTNYEQYF.

This clonotype is categorized as medium-sized. The rearrangement joins TRBV20-1 to TRBJ2-7; 7 positions match TRBD2. Germline trimming cut 0 bases from V and 6 bases from J; bases unmatched to any gene: 11. This CDR3 spans 15 amino acids. Germline CDR1 and CDR2: DFQATT and SNEGSKA (reference sequence). CDR3 DNA sequence: TGCAGTGCTAGAGATCAGGCGGGAGTGTGGGGCGAGCAGTACTTC. Translated, it gives CSARDQAGVWGEQYF.

This chain connects TRBV20-1 to TRBJ2-1; 7 bases line up with TRBD2. The germline V gene has CDR1 DFQATT and CDR2 SNEGSKA (reference sequence). Trimming took 6 bases from V and 8 from J; bases not matched to a gene: 22. The CDR3 spans 17 residues. In DNA, the CDR3 is TGCAGTGCCAGCAGTGGCAACCCGGGAGGAGATTTGGATGAGCAGTTCTTC. It codes for CSASSGNPGGDLDEQFF.

This clonotype was counted many times. The chain links TRBV11-2 to TRBJ2-7, with D perhaps matching TRBD2 (5 bases). V was shortened by 5 bases and J by 3 bases, with 14 bases between the two germline ends. The CDR3 loop spans 14 amino acids. Germline CDR1 SGHAT, CDR2 FQNNGV. The CDR3 DNA reads TGTGCCAGCAGCCGAGGGTACGGATACTACGAGCAGTACGTC. Translation gives CASSRGYGYYEQYV.

A note on this clonotype: Germline is not matched at one junction end, which may reflect a read error. V and J are TRBV9 and TRBJ1-2; no definite D call. The germline V gene encodes CDR1 SGDLS and CDR2 YYNGEE. This CDR3 has 12 amino acids. CDR3 DNA: TGTGCCAGCACCGTAGACGGGGTCGGCTACACCTTC. Translation: CASTVDGVGYTF.

V and J are TRBV2 and TRBJ2-7, with 9 positions matching TRBD1. V was clipped by 3 bases and J by 2 bases; unmatched bases: 5. CDR1 is SNHLY, CDR2 FYNNEI, per germline. The CDR3 totals 15 residues. This chain's CDR3 is CASSDTGTGTYEQYF. The CDR3 nucleotides read TGTGCCAGCAGTGACACCGGGACAGGGACCTACGAGCAGTACTTC. The full variable domain, completed using reference TRBV2 and TRBJ2-7, is EPEVTQTPSHQVTQMGQEVILRCVPISNHLYFYWYRQILGQKVEFLVSFYNNEISEKSEIFDDQFSVERPDGSNFTLKIRSTKLEDSAMYFCASSDTGTGTYEQYFGPGTRLTVT.

This chain joins TRBV20-1 and TRBJ2-1, with 12 bases lining up with TRBD2. The CDR3 loop spans 15 amino acids. CDR1 DFQATT and CDR2 SNEGSKA come from the germline V gene (reference sequence). The V gene end was trimmed by 6 bases and the J gene end by 4 bases; junction bases not matched to a gene: 7. The CDR3 DNA sequence: TGCAGTGCCCCTAGCGGGAGGGCCACTTACAATGAGCAGTTCTTC. The encoded protein is CSAPSGRATYNEQFF.

This CDR3 reads CASMAGEAFF. Here the CDR3 DNA reads TGTGCCAGCATGGCTGGTGAAGCTTTCTTT. This chain uses TRBV2 with TRBJ1-1; no firm D call. The CDR3 contains 10 residues. Germline V lookup: CDR1 SNHLY, CDR2 FYNNEI. V shed 7 bases and J shed 7 bases, with 7 bases lying between them.